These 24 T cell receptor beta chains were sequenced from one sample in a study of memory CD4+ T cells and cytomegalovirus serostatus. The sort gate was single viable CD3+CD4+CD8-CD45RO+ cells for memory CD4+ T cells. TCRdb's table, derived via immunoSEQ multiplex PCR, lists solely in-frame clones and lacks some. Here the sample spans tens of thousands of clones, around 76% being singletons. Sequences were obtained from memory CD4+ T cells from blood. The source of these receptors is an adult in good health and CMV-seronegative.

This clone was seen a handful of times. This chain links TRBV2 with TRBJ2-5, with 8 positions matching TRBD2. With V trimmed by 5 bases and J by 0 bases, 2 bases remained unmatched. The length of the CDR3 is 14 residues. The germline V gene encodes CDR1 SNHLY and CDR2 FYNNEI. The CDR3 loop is CASSKRGYQETQYF. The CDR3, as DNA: TGTGCCAGCAGTAAGCGGGGGTACCAAGAGACCCAGTACTTC.

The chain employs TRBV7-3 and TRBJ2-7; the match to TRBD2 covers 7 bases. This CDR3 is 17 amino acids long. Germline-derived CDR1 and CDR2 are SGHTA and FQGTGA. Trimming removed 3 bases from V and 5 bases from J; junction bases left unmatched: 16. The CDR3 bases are TGTGCCAGCAGCTTGGAACCACCGGGGGGAGGGAACGACGAGCAGTACTTC. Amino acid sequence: CASSLEPPGGGNDEQYF.

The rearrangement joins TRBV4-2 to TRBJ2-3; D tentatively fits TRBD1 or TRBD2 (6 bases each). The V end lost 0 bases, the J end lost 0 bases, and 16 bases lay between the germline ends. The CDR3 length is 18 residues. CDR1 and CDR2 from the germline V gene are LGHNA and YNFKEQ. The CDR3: CASSQDVMRGTSTDTQYF. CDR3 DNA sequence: TGTGCCAGCAGCCAAGACGTTATGAGGGGGACTAGCACAGATACGCAGTATTTT.

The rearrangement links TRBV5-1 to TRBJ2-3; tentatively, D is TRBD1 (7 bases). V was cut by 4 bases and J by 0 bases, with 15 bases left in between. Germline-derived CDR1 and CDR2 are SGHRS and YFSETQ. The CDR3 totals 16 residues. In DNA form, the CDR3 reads TGCGCCAGCAGCCGCGGGACAGAGCTTAGCACAGATACGCAGTATTTT. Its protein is CASSRGTELSTDTQYF. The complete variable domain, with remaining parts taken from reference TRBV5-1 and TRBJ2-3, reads KAGVTQTPRYLIKTRGQQVTLSCSPISGHRSVSWYQQTPGQGLQFLFEYFSETQRNKGNFPGRFSGRQFSNSRSEMNVSTLELGDSALYLCASSRGTELSTDTQYFGPGTRLTVL.

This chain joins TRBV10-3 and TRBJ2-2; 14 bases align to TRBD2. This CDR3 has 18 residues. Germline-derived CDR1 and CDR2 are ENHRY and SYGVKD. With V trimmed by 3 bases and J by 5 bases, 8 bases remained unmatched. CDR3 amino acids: CAISDSRGTSGGTGELFF. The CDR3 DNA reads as TGTGCCATCAGTGACTCCAGGGGGACTAGCGGGGGAACCGGGGAGCTGTTTTTT.

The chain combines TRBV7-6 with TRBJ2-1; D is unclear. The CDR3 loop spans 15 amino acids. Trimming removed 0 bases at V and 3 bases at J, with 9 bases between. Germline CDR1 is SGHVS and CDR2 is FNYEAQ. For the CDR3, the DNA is TGTGCCAGCAGCTTAGCCGGGCACGGCTACAATGAGCAGTTCTTC. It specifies CASSLAGHGYNEQFF. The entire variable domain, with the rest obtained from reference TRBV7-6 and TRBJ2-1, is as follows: GAGVSQSPRYKVTKRGQDVALRCDPISGHVSLYWYRQALGQGPEFLTYFNYEAQQDKSGLPNDRFSAERPEGSISTLTIQRTEQRDSAMYRCASSLAGHGYNEQFFGPGTRLTVL.

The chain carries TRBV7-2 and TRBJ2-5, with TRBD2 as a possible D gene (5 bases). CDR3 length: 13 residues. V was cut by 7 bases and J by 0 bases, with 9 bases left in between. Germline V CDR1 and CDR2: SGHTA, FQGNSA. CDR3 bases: TGTGCCAGCATGAGAGGGAACCAAGAGACCCAGTACTTC. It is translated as CASMRGNQETQYF.

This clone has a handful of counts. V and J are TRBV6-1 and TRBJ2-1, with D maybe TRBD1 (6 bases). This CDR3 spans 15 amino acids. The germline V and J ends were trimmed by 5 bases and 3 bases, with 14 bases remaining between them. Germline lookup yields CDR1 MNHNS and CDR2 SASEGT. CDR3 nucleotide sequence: TGTGCCAGCAGTCTGGGACACCCCGTCTACAATGAGCAGTTCTTC. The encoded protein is CASSLGHPVYNEQFF.

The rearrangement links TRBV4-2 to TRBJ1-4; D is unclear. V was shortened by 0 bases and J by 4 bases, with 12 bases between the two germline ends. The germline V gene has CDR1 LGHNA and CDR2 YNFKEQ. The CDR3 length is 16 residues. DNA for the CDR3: TGTGCCAGCAGCCAAGAGCGATCAGGTCGTAATGAAAAACTGTTTTTT. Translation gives CASSQERSGRNEKLFF.

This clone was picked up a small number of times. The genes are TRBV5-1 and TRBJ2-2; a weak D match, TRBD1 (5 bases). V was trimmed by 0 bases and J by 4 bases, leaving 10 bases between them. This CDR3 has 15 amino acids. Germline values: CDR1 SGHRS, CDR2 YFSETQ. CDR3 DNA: TGCGCCAGCAGCTTGGCGCAGGGCACCACCGGGGAGCTGTTTTTT. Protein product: CASSLAQGTTGELFF.

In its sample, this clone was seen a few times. The CDR3 is CASREAVRRGGELFF. The DNA for the CDR3 is TGTGCCAGCAGGGAAGCGGTTCGCAGGGGGGGGGAGCTGTTTTTT. The chain combines TRBV28 with TRBJ2-2; 7 bases map to TRBD1. The CDR3 runs 15 residues. Trimming at V came to 6 bases and at J to 8 bases, leaving 12 bases not matched to a gene. Germline loops: CDR1 MDHEN, CDR2 SYDVKM.

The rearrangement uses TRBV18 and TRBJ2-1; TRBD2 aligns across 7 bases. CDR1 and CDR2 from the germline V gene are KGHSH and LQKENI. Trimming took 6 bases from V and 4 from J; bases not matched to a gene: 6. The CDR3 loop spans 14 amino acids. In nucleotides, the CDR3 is TGTGCCAGCTCGGCGGGGCGGGAGTACAATGAGCAGTTCTTC. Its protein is CASSAGREYNEQFF.

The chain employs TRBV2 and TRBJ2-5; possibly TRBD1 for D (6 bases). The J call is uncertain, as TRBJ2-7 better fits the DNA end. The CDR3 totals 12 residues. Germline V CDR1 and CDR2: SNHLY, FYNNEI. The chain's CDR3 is CASSRQAYEQYF. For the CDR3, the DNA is TGTGCCAGCAGTCGACAGGCCTACGAGCAGTACTTC.

The CDR3 here is CASSYLGSQYGYTF. In DNA form, the CDR3 reads TGTGCCAGCAGTTATCTCGGGTCCCAGTATGGCTACACCTTC. J is TRBJ1-2 and V is TRBV6-5; D unclear. The V end lost 3 bases, the J end lost 5 bases, and 13 bases lay between the germline ends. The CDR3 contains 14 residues. In germline, CDR1 is MNHEY, CDR2 SVGAGI.

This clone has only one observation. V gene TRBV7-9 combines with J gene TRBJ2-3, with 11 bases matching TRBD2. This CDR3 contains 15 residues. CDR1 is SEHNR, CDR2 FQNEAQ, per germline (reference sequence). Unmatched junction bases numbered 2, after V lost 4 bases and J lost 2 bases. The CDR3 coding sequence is TGTGCCAGCAGCTGGACTAGCGGGCCCACAGATACGCAGTATTTT. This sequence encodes CASSWTSGPTDTQYF.

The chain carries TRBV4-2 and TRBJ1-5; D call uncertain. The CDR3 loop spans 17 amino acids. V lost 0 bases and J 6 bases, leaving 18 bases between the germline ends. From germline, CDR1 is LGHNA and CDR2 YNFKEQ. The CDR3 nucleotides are TGTGCCAGCAGCCAAGATAATCTGGAGGGTCTAGGTCAGCCCCAGCATTTT. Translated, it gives CASSQDNLEGLGQPQHF.

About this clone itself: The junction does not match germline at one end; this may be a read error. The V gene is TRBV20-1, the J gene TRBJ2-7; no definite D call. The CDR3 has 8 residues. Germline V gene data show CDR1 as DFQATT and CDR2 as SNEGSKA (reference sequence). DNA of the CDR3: TGCAGTGCTAGTGCACTTCACTTC. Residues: CSASALHF.

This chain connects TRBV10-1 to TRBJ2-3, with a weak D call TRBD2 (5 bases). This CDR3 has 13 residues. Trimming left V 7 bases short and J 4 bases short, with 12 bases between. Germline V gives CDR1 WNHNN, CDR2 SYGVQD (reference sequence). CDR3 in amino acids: CASTSGSSDTQYF. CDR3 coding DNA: TGCGCCAGCACTTCGGGGTCGTCAGATACGCAGTATTTT.

CDR3 protein: CASSAHQGGTEAFF. For the CDR3, the DNA is TGTGCCAGTAGTGCCCATCAGGGAGGCACTGAAGCTTTCTTT. The chain is built from TRBV19 and TRBJ1-1, with D possibly TRBD1 on 5 matching bases. Germline values: CDR1 LNHDA, CDR2 SQIVND (reference sequence). The V end was cut by 5 bases, the J end by 4 bases, with 14 bases between. The CDR3 is made up of 14 amino acids.

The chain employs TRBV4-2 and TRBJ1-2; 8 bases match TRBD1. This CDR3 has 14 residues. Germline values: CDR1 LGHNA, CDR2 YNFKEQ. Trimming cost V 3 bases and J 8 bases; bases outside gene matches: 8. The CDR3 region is CASSQVTDRGGYTF. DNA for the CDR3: TGTGCCAGCAGCCAGGTCACAGACAGGGGCGGCTACACCTTC.

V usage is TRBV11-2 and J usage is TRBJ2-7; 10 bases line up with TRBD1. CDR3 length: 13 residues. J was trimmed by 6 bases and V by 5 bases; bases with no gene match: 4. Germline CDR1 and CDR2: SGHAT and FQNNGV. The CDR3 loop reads CASSTGQGSEQYF. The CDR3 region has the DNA TGTGCCAGCAGCACGGGACAGGGGAGCGAGCAGTACTTC.

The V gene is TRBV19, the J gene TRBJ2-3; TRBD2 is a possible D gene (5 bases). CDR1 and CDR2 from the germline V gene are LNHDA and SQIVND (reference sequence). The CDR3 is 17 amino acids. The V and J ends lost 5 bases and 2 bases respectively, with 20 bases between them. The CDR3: CASSPARAALTTDTQYF. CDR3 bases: TGTGCCAGTAGTCCCGCGAGGGCAGCCCTCACCACAGATACGCAGTATTTT.

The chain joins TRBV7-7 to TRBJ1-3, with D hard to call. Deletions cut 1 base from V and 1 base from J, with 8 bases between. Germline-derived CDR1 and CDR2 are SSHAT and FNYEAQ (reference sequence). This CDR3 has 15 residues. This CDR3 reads CASSLGKSSGNTIYF. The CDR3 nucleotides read TGTGCCAGCAGCTTAGGGAAATCATCTGGAAACACCATATATTTT.

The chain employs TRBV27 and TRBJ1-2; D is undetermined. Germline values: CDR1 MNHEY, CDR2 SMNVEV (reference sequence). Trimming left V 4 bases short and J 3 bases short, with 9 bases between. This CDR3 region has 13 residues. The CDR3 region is CASSSLSDYGYTF. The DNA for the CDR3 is TGTGCCAGCAGTTCCTTGAGCGACTATGGCTACACCTTC.